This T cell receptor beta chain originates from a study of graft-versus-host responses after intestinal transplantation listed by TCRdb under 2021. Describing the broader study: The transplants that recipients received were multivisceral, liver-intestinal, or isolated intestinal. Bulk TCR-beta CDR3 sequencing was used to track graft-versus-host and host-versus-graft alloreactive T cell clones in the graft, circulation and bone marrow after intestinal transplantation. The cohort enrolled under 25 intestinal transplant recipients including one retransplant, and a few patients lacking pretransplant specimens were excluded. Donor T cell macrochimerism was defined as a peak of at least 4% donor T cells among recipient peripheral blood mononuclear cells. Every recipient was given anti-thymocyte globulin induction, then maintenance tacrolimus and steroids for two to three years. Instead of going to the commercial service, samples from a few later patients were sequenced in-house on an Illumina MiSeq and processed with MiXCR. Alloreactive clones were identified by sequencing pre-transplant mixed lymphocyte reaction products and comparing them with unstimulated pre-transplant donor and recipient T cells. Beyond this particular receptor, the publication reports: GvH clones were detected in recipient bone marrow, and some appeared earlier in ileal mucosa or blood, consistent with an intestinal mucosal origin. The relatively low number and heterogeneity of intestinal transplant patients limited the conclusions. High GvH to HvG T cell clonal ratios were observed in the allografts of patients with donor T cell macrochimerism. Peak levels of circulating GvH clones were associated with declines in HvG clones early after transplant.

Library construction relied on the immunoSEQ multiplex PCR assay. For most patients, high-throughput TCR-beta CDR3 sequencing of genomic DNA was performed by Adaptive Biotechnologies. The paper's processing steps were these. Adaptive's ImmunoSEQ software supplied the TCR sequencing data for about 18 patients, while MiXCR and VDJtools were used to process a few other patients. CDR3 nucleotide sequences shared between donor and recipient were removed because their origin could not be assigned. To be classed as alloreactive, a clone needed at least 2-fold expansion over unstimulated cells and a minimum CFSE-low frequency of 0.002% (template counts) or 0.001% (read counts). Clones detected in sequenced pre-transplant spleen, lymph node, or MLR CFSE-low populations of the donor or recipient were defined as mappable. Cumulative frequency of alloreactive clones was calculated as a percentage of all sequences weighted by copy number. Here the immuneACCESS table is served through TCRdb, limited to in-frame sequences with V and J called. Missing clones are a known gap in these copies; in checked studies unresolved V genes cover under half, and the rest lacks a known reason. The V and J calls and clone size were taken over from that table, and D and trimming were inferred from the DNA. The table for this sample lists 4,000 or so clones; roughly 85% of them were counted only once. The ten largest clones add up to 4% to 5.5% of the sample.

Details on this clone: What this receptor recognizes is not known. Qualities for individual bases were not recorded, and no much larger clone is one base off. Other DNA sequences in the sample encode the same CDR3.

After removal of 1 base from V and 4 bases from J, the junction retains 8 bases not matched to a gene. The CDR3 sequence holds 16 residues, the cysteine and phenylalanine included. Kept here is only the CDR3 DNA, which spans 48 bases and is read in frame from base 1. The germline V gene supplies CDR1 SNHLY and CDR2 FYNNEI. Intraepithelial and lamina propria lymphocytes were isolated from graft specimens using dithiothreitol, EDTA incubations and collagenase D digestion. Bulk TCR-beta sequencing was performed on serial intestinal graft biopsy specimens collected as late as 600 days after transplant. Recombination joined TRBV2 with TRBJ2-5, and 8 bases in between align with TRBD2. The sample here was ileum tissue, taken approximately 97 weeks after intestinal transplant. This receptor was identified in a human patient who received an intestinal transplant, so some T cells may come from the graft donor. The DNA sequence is TGTGCCAGCAGTGAAGGTAGCGGGGCGGGGTTAGAGACCCAGTACTTC. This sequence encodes CASSEGSGAGLETQYF.